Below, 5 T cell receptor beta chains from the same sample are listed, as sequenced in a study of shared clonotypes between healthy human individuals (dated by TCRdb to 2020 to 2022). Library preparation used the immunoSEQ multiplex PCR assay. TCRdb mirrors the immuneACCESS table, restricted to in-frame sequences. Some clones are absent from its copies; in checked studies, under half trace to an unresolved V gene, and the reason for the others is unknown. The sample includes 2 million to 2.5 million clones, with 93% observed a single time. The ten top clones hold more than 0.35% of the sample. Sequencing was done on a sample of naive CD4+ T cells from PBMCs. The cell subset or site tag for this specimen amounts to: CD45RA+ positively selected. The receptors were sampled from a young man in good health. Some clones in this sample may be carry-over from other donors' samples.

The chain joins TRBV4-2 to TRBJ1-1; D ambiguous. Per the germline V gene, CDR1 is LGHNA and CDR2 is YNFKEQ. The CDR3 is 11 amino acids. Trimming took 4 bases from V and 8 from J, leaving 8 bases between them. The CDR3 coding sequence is TGTGCCAGCAGCCTCGGTGCGGAAGCTTTCTTT. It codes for CASSLGAEAFF.

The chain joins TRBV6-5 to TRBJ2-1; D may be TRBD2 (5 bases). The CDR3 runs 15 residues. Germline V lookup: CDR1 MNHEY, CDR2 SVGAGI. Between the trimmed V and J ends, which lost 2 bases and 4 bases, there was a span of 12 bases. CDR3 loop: CASSYTHPGYNEQFF. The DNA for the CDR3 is TGTGCCAGCAGTTACACCCACCCGGGGTACAATGAGCAGTTCTTC.

The DNA for the CDR3 is TGTGCCAGCAGTTTTTTGCAGGGGGAAAATCGGCAGTACTTC. Amino acid sequence: CASSFLQGENRQYF. This chain uses TRBV27 with TRBJ2-7, with 7 bases fitting TRBD1. Losses at the gene ends were 3 bases for V and 9 bases for J; bases not matched to a gene: 11. Germline V gene sequence: CDR1 MNHEY, CDR2 SMNVEV (reference sequence). The CDR3 spans 14 residues.

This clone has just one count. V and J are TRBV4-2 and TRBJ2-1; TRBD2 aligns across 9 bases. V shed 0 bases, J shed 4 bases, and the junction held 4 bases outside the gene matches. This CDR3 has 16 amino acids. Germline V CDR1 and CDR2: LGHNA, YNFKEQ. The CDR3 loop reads CASSQDRREGYNEQFF. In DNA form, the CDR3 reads TGTGCCAGCAGCCAAGATCGGCGGGAGGGTTACAATGAGCAGTTCTTC.

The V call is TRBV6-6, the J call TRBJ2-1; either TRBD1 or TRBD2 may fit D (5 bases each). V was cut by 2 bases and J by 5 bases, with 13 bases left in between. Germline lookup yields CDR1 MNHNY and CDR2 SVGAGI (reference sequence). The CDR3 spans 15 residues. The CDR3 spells CASSYRGGINNEQFF. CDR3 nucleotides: TGTGCCAGCAGTTACCGGGGCGGAATTAACAATGAGCAGTTCTTC.